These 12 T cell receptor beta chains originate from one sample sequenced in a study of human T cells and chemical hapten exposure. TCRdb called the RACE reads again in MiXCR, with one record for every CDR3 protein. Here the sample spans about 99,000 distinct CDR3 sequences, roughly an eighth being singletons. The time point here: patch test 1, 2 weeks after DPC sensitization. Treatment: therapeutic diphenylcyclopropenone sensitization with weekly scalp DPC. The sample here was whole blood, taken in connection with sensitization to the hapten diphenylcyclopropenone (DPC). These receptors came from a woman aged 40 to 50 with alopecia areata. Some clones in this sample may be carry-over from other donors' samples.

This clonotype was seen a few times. This CDR3 reads CASSYPAAGDSADTQYF. CDR3 sequence (DNA): TGTGCCAGCAGTTACCCCGCGGCAGGGGATTCTGCAGATACGCAGTATTTT. The genes are TRBV6-2 or TRBV6-3 and TRBJ2-3, with D possibly TRBD1 on 6 matching bases. This CDR3 comprises 17 residues. Germline V gene lookup returns CDR1 MNHEY and CDR2 SVGEGT. Between the trimmed V and J ends, which lost 2 bases and 4 bases, there was a span of 19 bases.

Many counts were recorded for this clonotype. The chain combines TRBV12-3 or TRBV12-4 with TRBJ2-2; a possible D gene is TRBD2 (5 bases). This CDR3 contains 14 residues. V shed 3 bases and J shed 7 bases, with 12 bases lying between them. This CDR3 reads CASSFATGSGELFF. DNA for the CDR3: TGTGCCAGCAGTTTCGCTACGGGGAGCGGGGAGCTGTTTTTT.

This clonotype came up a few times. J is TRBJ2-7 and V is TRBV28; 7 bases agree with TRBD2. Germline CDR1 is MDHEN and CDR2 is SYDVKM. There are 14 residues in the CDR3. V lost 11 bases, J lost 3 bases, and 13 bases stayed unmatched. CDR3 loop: CAAGVGHLVYEQYF. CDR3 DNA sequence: TGTGCCGCGGGGGTAGGGCATTTGGTCTACGAGCAGTACTTC.

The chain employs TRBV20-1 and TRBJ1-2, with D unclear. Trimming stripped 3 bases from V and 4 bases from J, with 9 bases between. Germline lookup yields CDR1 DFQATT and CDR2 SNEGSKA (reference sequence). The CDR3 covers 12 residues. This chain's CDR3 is CSASRASYGYTF. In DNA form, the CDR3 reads TGCAGTGCTAGCCGAGCAAGCTATGGCTACACCTTC.

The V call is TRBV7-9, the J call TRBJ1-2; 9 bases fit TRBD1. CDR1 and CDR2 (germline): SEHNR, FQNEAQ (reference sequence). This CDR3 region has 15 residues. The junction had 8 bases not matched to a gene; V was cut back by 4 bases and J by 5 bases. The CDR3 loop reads CASSSRDRDGYGYTF. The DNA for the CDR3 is TGTGCCAGCAGCTCCCGGGACAGGGATGGGTATGGCTACACCTTC.

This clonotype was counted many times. The CDR3 nucleotides are TGTGCCAGTACCCCCCGGACTAGCGGGAGGGCCTCCTACAATGAGCAGTTCTTC. It is translated as CASTPRTSGRASYNEQFF. The chain combines TRBV19 with TRBJ2-1, with 15 positions matching TRBD2. The CDR3 has 18 residues. V shed 7 bases and J 0 bases; nucleotides not matched to a gene: 7. The V gene's germline CDR1 is LNHDA and CDR2 SQIVND (reference sequence).

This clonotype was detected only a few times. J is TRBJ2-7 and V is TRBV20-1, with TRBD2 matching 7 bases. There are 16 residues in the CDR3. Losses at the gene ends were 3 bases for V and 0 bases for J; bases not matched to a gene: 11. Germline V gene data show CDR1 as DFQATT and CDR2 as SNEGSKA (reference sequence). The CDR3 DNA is TGCAGTGCTAGCGGAGTAGCGGGCAGGAGCTCCTACGAGCAGTACTTC. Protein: CSASGVAGRSSYEQYF.

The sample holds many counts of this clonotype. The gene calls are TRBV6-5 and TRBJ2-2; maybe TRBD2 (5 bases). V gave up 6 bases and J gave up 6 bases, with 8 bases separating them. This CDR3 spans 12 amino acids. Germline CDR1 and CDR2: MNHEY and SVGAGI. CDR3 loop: CASRELAGELFF. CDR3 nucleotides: TGTGCCAGCAGGGAACTAGCCGGGGAGCTGTTTTTT.

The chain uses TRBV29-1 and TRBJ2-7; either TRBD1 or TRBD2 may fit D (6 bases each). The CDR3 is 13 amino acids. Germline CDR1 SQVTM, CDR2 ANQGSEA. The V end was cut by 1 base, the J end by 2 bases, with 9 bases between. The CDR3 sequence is CSVEGGAPYEQYF. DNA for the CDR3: TGCAGCGTTGAAGGGGGGGCTCCCTACGAGCAGTACTTC.

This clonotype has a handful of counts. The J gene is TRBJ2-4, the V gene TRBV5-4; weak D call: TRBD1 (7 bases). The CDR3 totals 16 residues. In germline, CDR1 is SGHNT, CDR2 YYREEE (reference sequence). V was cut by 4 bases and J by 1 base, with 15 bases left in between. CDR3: CASSRDRDSAKNIQYF. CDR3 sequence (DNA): TGTGCCAGCAGCCGCGACAGGGACTCGGCCAAAAACATTCAGTACTTC.

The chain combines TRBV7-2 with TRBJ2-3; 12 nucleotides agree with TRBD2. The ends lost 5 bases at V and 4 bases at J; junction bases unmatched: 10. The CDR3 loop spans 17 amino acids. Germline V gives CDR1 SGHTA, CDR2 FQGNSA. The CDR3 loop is CASSPRLAGAFADTQYF. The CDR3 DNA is TGTGCCAGCAGCCCAAGACTAGCGGGAGCCTTCGCAGATACGCAGTATTTT. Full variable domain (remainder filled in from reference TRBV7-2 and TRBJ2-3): GAGVSQSPSNKVTEKGKDVELRCDPISGHTALYWYRQSLGQGLEFLIYFQGNSAPDKSGLPSDRFSAERTGGSVSTLTIQRTQQEDSAVYLCASSPRLAGAFADTQYFGPGTRLTVL.

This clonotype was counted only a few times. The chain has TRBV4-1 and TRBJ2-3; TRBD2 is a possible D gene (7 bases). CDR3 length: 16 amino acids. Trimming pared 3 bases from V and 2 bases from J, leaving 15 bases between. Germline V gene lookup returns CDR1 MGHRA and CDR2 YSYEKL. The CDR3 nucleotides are TGCGCCAGCAGCCACCCCCCGGGGGGCTACACAGATACGCAGTATTTT. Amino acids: CASSHPPGGYTDTQYF.